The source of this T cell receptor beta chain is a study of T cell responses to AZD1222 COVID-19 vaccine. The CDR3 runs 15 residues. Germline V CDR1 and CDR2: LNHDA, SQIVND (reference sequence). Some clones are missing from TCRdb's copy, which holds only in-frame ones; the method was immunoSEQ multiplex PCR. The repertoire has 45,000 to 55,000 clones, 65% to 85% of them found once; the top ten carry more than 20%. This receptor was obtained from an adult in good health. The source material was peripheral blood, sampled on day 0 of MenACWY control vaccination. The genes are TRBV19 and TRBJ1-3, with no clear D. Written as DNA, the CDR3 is TGTGCTTCTAGTTACGGGTGGAGCTCTGGAAACACCATATATTTT. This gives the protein CASSYGWSSGNTIYF.